Below, one TCR beta chain is given with its context. Methods used by the authors: Reference gene primer amplification gave nucleated cell count estimates. Produced via immunoSEQ multiplex PCR; TCRdb's table is partial and in-frame only. The DNA was the basis for D and trimming; V, J and clone size are from that table. The data hold roughly 340,000 clones, with about nine tenths observed a single time. This specimen comes from a study of blood T cell repertoires in COVID-19. Germline loops: CDR1 KGHSH, CDR2 LQKENI. The CDR3 sequence is 15 residues long. Trimming shortened V by 3 bases and J by 0 bases, and 6 bases separated the two germline ends.

The TCR was taken from a woman in her 70s with COVID-19, enrolled during active disease. The rearrangement uses TRBV18 and TRBJ1-6, with D unresolved. The sample comprised peripheral blood. The CDR3, as DNA: TGTGCCAGCTCACCGGGAGGCTCCTATAATTCACCCCTCCACTTT. It codes for CASSPGGSYNSPLHF.